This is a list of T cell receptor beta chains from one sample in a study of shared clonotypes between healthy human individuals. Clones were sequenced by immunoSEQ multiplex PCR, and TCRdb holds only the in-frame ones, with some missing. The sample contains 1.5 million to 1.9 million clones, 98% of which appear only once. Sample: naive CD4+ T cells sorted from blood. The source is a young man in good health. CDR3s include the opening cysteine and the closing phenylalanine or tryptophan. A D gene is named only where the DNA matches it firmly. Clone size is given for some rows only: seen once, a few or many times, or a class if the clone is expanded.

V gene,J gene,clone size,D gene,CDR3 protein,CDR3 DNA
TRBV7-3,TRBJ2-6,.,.,CASSRKVLGSGANVLTF,TGTGCCAGCAGCCGGAAAGTACTGGGCTCTGGGGCCAACGTCCTGACTTTC
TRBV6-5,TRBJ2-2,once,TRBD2,CASSYTSGSGTGELFF,TGTGCCAGCAGTTACACTAGCGGGAGCGGCACCGGGGAGCTGTTTTTT
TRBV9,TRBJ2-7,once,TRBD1,CASSVGGTVFDEQYF,TGTGCCAGCAGCGTAGGAGGGACAGTTTTCGACGAGCAGTACTTC
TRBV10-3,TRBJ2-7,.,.,CAISERAQGEQYF,TGTGCCATCAGTGAAAGGGCGCAGGGCGAGCAGTACTTC
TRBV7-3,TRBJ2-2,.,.,CASSPTLGGTGELFF,TGTGCCAGCAGCCCGACCCTCGGTGGCACCGGGGAGCTGTTTTTT
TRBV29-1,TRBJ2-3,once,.,CSVVKLLNTDTQYF,TGCAGCGTTGTAAAGCTGTTAAACACAGATACGCAGTATTTT
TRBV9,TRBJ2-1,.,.,CASEGGTTYNEQFF,TGTGCCAGCGAGGGGGGGACCACCTACAATGAGCAGTTCTTC
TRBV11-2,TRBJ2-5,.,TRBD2,CASSLGSGRALETQYF,TGTGCCAGCAGCTTAGGTAGCGGGAGGGCCTTAGAGACCCAGTACTTC
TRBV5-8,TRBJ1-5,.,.,CASSVGPGVQPQHF,.
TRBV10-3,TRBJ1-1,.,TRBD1,CAIAYSTGDTEAFF,TGTGCCATAGCATACTCGACAGGGGATACTGAAGCTTTCTTT
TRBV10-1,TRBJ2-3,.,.,CASSETDTQYF,TGCGCCAGCAGTGAAACGGATACGCAGTATTTT
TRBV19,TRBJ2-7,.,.,CASSSPGYEQYF,TGTGCCAGTAGTAGCCCCGGGTACGAGCAGTACTTC
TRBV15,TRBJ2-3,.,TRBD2,CATSRDHQREGQDTQYF,TGTGCCACCAGCAGAGATCACCAGCGGGAGGGCCAAGATACGCAGTATTTT
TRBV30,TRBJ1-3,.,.,CAWSVPGRGSSGNTIYF,TGTGCCTGGAGTGTACCCGGACGGGGAAGTTCTGGAAACACCATATATTTT
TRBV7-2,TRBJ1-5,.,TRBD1,CASSLVTGDQPQHF,TGTGCCAGCAGCTTAGTTACAGGGGATCAGCCCCAGCATTTT
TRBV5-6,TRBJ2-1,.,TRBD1,CASRRGTGAYNEQFF,TGTGCCAGCAGAAGGGGTACAGGGGCTTACAATGAGCAGTTCTTC
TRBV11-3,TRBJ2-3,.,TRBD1,CASSSGQGETDTQYF,TGTGCCAGCAGCTCGGGACAGGGTGAGACAGATACGCAGTATTTT
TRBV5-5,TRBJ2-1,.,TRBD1,CASGDPTGGTYNEQFF,TGTGCCAGCGGGGATCCCACAGGGGGCACCTACAATGAGCAGTTCTTC
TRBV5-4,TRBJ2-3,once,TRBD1,CASSLGQVLTDTQYF,TGTGCCAGCAGCTTAGGACAGGTGCTGACAGATACGCAGTATTTT
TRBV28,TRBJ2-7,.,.,CASSFSGFEQYF,TGTGCCAGCAGTTTCTCAGGGTTTGAGCAGTACTTC
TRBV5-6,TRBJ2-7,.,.,CASSFWGRSSYEQYF,TGTGCCAGCAGCTTTTGGGGGCGAAGCTCCTACGAGCAGTACTTC
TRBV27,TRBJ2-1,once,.,CASSSGVAVYNEQFF,TGTGCCAGCAGTTCGGGGGTAGCGGTGTACAATGAGCAGTTCTTC
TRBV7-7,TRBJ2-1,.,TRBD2,CASSLIAGPYNEQFF,TGTGCTAGCAGCTTAATAGCGGGACCCTACAATGAGCAGTTCTTC
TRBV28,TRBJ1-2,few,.,CASSLGRDYGYTF,TGTGCCAGCAGTTTAGGCAGGGACTATGGCTACACCTTC
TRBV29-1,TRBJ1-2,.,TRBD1,CSVGRGQVSDGYTF,TGCAGCGTGGGTCGGGGACAGGTCTCGGACGGCTACACCTTC
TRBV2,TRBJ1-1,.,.,CASNLGARDTEAFF,TGTGCCAGCAATTTGGGGGCGCGTGATACTGAAGCTTTCTTT
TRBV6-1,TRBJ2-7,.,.,CASSPRAYEQYF,TGTGCCAGCAGTCCAAGGGCCTACGAGCAGTACTTC
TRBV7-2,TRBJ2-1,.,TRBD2,CASSSGLAGGPSEQFF,TGTGCCAGCAGCTCGGGACTAGCGGGAGGGCCGAGTGAGCAGTTCTTC
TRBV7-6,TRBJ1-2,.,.,CASSPRTDSIYGYTF,TGTGCCAGCAGCCCGAGGACAGATTCGATCTATGGCTACACCTTC
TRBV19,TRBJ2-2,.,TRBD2,CASSSLLAGTNTGELFF,TGTGCCAGTAGTAGCCTACTAGCGGGAACGAACACCGGGGAGCTGTTTTTT
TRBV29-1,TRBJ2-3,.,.,CSADDRAGSTDTQYF,TGCAGCGCAGACGACAGGGCGGGGAGCACAGATACGCAGTATTTT
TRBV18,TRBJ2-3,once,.,CASSPRQRSTDTQYF,TGTGCCAGCTCACCCCGCCAGCGGAGCACAGATACGCAGTATTTT
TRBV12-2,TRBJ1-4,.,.,CASRFQWVPDRDEKLFF,TGTGCAAGTCGCTTCCAGTGGGTTCCGGACAGGGATGAAAAACTGTTTTTT
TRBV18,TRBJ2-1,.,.,CASSPRRGSNEQFF,TGTGCCAGCTCACCGCGACGGGGGAGCAATGAGCAGTTCTTC
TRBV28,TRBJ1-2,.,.,CASSSQEDGYTF,TGTGCCAGCAGTTCGCAGGAGGATGGCTACACCTTC
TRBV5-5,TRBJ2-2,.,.,CASRHRDFLTGELFF,TGTGCCAGCAGACACCGGGACTTCCTCACCGGGGAGCTGTTTTTT
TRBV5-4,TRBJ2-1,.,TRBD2,CASSRGGEIGEQFF,TGTGCCAGCAGCCGCGGGGGGGAGATAGGTGAGCAGTTCTTC
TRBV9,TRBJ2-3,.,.,CASSVAGTDTQYF,TGTGCCAGCAGCGTTGCGGGCACAGATACGCAGTATTTT
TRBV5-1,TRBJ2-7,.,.,CASSLGESEQYF,TGCGCCAGCAGCTTGGGGGAATCTGAGCAGTACTTC
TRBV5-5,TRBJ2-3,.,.,CASSSGTGQFDTQYF,TGTGCCAGCAGCTCCGGGACCGGACAGTTTGATACGCAGTATTTT
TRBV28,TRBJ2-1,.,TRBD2,CASSLHSGEKQGEQFF,TGTGCCAGCAGTCTCCATAGCGGGGAGAAGCAGGGTGAGCAGTTCTTC
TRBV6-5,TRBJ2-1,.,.,CASRRLQYNEQFF,TGTGCCAGCAGAAGGTTGCAATACAATGAGCAGTTCTTC
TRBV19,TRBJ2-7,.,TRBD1,CASSIRDRAYEQYF,TGTGCCAGTAGTATACGGGACAGGGCCTACGAGCAGTACTTC
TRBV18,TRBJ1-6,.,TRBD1,CASSPDRVTSPLHF,TGTGCCAGCTCACCCGACAGGGTTACTTCACCCCTCCACTTT
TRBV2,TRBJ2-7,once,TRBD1,CASKGLDRVGKGYEQYF,TGTGCCAGCAAAGGACTGGACAGGGTTGGGAAGGGGTACGAGCAGTACTTC
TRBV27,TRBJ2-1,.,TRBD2,CASSLIRGVLDEQFF,TGTGCCAGCAGTTTGATCCGGGGGGTTTTAGATGAGCAGTTCTTC
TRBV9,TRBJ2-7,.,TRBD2,CDRLGGYAGVHYEQYF,TGTGATAGATTGGGGGGTTACGCGGGAGTTCACTACGAGCAGTACTTC
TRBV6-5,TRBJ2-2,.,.,CASFSRGNTGELFF,TGTGCCAGCTTCAGCAGGGGGAACACCGGGGAGCTGTTTTTT
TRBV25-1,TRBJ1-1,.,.,CASGGRGNTEAFF,TGTGCCAGTGGCGGACGAGGGAACACTGAAGCTTTCTTT
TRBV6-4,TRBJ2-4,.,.,CASSIWGAPRENIQYF,TGTGCCAGCAGTATCTGGGGGGCGCCGAGGGAAAACATTCAGTACTTC
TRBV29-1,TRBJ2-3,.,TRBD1,CSANRDRGDTQYF,TGCAGCGCCAACCGGGACAGGGGGGATACGCAGTATTTT